One sample yielded the 11 T cell receptor beta chains listed below, sequenced in a study of response to subunit inactivated influenza vaccine. Each CDR3 protein gets one entry after TCRdb re-called the RT-PCR reads with MiXCR. The data show over 450,000 distinct CDR3 sequences, with 10% to 15% seen just once and around 13% held by the top ten. The material sequenced was PBMCs from blood, taken 40 to 50 days after vaccination. Receptors originate from a man between 45 and 60 years old who received an inactivated influenza vaccine.

The sample holds many counts of this clonotype. The chain joins TRBV12-3 or TRBV12-4 to TRBJ1-3; D gene ambiguous. V lost 8 bases to trimming and J lost 3 bases, with 5 bases between them. The CDR3 has 11 amino acids. For the CDR3, the DNA is TGTGCCAGCCGTAATGGAAACACCATATATTTT. It translates to CASRNGNTIYF.

Regarding this clonotype: At one end the junction does not follow the germline gene, possibly because of a read error. This sequence joins TRBV9 and TRBJ2-1, with D perhaps given as TRBD1 or TRBD2 (5 bases each). In germline, CDR1 is SGDLS, CDR2 YYNGEE. This CDR3 contains 15 residues. The DNA for the CDR3 is TGTGCCAGCAGCGTAGGGGGGACCCCAGAGCATGAGCAGTCCTTC. It yields the protein CASSVGGTPEHEQSF. The variable domain in full, with the rest retrieved from reference TRBV9 and TRBJ2-1, is DSGVTQTPKHLITATGQRVTLRCSPRSGDLSVYWYQQSLDQGLQFLIQYYNGEERAKGNILERFSAQQFPDLHSELNLSSLELGDSALYFCASSVGGTPEHEQSFGPGTRLTVL.

There are many counts of this clonotype. The V and J genes are TRBV7-8 and TRBJ2-1, with D maybe TRBD1 (8 bases). The CDR3 runs 15 residues. In germline, CDR1 is SGHVS, CDR2 FQNEAQ. Trimming left V 8 bases short and J 4 bases short, with 18 bases between. The CDR3 loop reads CASDTTGGGYNEQFF. In nucleotides, the CDR3 is TGTGCCAGCGATACAACAGGGGGGGGGTACAATGAGCAGTTCTTC. Supplemented by reference TRBV7-8 and TRBJ2-1, the full variable domain reads GAGVSQSPRYKVAKRGQDVALRCDPISGHVSLFWYQQALGQGPEFLTYFQNEAQLDKSGLPSDRFFAERPEGSVSTLKIQRTQQEDSAVYLCASDTTGGGYNEQFFGPGTRLTVL.

This clonotype was seen a handful of times. The rearrangement uses TRBV7-2 and TRBJ2-5, with D possibly matching TRBD2 (6 bases). V lost 0 bases, J lost 5 bases, and 10 bases lay in between. Germline V lookup: CDR1 SGHTA, CDR2 FQGNSA. The CDR3 has 14 amino acids. CDR3 nucleotides: TGTGCCAGCAGCTTAGCAAAGGGGAGGGAGACCCAGTACTTC. Residues: CASSLAKGRETQYF.

CDR3 residues: CSASATRETQYF. The CDR3 DNA sequence: TGCAGTGCTAGTGCGACGCGGGAGACCCAGTACTTC. The genes are TRBV20-1 and TRBJ2-5; no firm D call. CDR3 length: 12 residues. Trimming pared 3 bases from V and 5 bases from J, leaving 10 bases between. The germline V gene encodes CDR1 DFQATT and CDR2 SNEGSKA (reference sequence).

This clonotype was picked up a small number of times. V is TRBV12-3 or TRBV12-4 and J is TRBJ2-5; 11 bases are a match to TRBD2. The CDR3 totals 16 residues. V was clipped by 0 bases and J by 2 bases; unmatched bases: 2. The CDR3 region has the DNA TGTGCCAGCAGTTTAGCGGCTAGCGGGAGGCAAGAGACCCAGTACTTC. Encoded protein: CASSLAASGRQETQYF.

V is TRBV2 and J is TRBJ2-7; D is perhaps TRBD1 (5 bases). This CDR3 is built from 17 residues. Trimming shortened V by 6 bases and J by 4 bases, and 25 bases separated the two germline ends. Per germline, CDR1 SNHLY and CDR2 FYNNEI. The CDR3 spells CASRDVRFPTVAYEQYF. The CDR3 DNA reads TGTGCCAGCAGGGACGTTAGATTTCCGACAGTAGCTTACGAGCAGTACTTC.

The chain carries TRBV18 and TRBJ2-3, with D hard to call. Trimming took off 3 bases at V and 4 bases at J, with 11 bases between the two ends. The CDR3 runs to 14 residues. From germline, CDR1 is KGHSH and CDR2 LQKENI. The CDR3 is CASSPPISPDTQYF. The DNA of the CDR3 is TGTGCCAGCTCACCGCCAATAAGCCCAGATACGCAGTATTTT. Combining the CDR3 with reference TRBV18 and TRBJ2-3 gives the whole variable domain NAGVMQNPRHLVRRRGQEARLRCSPMKGHSHVYWYRQLPEEGLKFMVYLQKENIIDESGMPKERFSAEFPKEGPSILRIQQVVRGDSAAYFCASSPPISPDTQYFGPGTRLTVL.

This rearrangement joins TRBV19 to TRBJ2-7; D not certain. The V gene's germline CDR1 is LNHDA and CDR2 SQIVND (reference sequence). Deletions cut 2 bases from V and 3 bases from J, with 8 bases between. The CDR3 contains 13 residues. In DNA, the CDR3 is TGTGCCAGTAGTATAACCACGGGCTACGAGCAGTACTTC. Its protein product is CASSITTGYEQYF.

In the case of this clonotype: This sequence may be a read error, since a much larger clone differs from it by one base. The V call is TRBV6-5, the J call TRBJ2-7; TRBD1 matches 9 bases. The length of the CDR3 is 14 residues. Germline CDR1 is MNHEY and CDR2 is SVGAGI. Trimming at V came to 5 bases and at J to 4 bases, leaving 6 bases not matched to a gene. This CDR3 is CASSTTGGLYEQYF. CDR3 nucleotides: TGTGCCAGCAGTACTACAGGGGGCCTTTACGAGCAGTACTTC.

Many counts were recorded for this clonotype. CDR3 in amino acids: CSARAGTEETQYF. The CDR3 nucleotides read TGCAGTGCTAGAGCAGGGACAGAAGAGACCCAGTACTTC. The chain joins TRBV20-1 to TRBJ2-5; TRBD1 aligns across 7 bases. Trimming took 1 base from V and 3 from J; bases not matched to a gene: 2. Per the germline V gene, CDR1 is DFQATT and CDR2 is SNEGSKA (reference sequence). CDR3 length: 13 residues.